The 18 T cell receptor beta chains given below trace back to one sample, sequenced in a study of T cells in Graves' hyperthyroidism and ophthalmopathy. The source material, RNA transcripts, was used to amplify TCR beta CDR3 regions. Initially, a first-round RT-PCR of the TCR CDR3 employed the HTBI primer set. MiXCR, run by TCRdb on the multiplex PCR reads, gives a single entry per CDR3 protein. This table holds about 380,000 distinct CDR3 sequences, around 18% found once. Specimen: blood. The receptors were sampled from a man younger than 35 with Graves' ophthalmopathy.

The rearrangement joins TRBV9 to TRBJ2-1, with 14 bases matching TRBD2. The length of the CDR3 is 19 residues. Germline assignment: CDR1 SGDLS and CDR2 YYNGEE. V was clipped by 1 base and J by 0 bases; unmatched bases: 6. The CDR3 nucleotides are TGTGCCAGCAGCGTATCGGGACTAGCGGGAGTTGCCTCCTACAATGAGCAGTTCTTC. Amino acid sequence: CASSVSGLAGVASYNEQFF.

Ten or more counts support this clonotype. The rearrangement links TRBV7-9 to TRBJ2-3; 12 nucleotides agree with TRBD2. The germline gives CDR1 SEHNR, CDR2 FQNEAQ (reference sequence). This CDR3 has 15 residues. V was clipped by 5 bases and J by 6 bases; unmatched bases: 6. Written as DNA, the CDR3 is TGTGCCAGCAGCCCCGGACTAGCGGGGAGGGATACGCAGTATTTT. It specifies CASSPGLAGRDTQYF.

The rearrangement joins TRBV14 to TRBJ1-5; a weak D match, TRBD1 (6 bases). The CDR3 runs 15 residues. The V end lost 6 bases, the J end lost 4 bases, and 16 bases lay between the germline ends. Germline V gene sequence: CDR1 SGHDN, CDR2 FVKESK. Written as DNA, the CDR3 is TGTGCCAGCAGGGCGGACGGGGGCGCGAATCAGCCCCAGCATTTT. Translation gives CASRADGGANQPQHF.

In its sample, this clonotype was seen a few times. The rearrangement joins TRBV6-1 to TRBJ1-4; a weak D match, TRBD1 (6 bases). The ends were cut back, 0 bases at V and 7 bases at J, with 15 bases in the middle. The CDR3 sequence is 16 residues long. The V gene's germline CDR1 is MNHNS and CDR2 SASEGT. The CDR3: CASSEASGALSEKLFF. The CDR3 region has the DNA TGTGCCAGCAGTGAAGCTTCGGGGGCATTGAGTGAAAAACTGTTTTTT.

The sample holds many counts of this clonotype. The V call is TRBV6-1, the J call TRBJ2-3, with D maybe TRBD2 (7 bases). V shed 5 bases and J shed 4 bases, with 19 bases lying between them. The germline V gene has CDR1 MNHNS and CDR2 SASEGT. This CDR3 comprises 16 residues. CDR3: CASSRGAASGADTQYF. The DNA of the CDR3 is TGTGCCAGCAGTCGGGGGGCAGCGTCAGGAGCAGATACGCAGTATTTT.

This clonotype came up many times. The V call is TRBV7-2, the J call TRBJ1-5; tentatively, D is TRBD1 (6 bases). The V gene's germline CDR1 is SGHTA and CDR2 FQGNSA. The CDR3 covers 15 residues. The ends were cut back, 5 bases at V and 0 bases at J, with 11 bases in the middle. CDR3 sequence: CASSIGQHSNQPQHF. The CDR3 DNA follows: TGTGCCAGCAGCATCGGACAGCATAGCAATCAGCCCCAGCATTTT.

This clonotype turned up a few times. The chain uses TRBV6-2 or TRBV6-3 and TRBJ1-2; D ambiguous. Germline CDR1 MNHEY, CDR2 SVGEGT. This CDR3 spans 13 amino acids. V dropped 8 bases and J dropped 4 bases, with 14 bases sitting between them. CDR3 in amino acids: CASAERSVYGYTF. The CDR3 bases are TGTGCCAGCGCGGAGCGTTCGGTCTATGGCTACACCTTC.

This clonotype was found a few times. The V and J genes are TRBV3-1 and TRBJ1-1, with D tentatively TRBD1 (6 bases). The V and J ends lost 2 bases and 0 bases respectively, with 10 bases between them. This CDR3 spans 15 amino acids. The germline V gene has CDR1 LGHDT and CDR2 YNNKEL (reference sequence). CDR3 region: CASSQRGQLNTEAFF. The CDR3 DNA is TGTGCCAGCAGCCAACGAGGACAGCTGAACACTGAAGCTTTCTTT.

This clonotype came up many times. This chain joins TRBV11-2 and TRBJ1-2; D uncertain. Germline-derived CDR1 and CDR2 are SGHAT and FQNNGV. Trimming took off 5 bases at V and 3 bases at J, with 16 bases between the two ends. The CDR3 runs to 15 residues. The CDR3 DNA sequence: TGTGCCAGCAGCCAACCCCGCGGACTACACTATGGCTACACCTTC. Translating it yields CASSQPRGLHYGYTF.

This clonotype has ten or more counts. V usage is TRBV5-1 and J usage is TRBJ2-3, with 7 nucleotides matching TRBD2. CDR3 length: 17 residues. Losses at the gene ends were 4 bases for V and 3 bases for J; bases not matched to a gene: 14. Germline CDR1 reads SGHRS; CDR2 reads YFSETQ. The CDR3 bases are TGCGCCAGCAGCACTACTCCCCGGACTAGTCGTACAGATACGCAGTATTTT. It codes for CASSTTPRTSRTDTQYF.

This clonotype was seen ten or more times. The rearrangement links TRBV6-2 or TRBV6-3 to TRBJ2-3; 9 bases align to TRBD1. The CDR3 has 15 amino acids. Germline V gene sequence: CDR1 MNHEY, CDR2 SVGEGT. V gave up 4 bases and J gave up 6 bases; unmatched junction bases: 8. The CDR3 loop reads CASSSRTGAGDTQYF. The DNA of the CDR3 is TGTGCCAGCAGTTCCAGGACAGGGGCGGGGGATACGCAGTATTTT.

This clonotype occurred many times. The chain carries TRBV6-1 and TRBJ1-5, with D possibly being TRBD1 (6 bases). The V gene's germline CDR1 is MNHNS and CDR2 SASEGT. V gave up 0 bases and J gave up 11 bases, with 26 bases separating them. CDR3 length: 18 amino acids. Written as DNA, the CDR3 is TGTGCCAGCAGTGAAGCGGGATACAGGGCGGGTATCGAATCAGCCCAGCATTTT. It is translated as CASSEAGYRAGIESAQHF.

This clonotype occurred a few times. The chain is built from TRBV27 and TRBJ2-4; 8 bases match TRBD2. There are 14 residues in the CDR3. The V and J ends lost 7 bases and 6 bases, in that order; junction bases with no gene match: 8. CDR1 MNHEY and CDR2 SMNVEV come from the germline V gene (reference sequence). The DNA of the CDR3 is TGTGCCAGCATCGACCGGGAGGGAGGAAACATTCAGTACTTC. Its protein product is CASIDREGGNIQYF.

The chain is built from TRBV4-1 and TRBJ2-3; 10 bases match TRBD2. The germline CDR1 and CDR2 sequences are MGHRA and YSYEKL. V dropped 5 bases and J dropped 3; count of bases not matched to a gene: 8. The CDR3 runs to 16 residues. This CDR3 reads CASSFKSGGGTDTQYF. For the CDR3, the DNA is TGCGCCAGCAGCTTTAAAAGCGGGGGGGGAACAGATACGCAGTATTTT.

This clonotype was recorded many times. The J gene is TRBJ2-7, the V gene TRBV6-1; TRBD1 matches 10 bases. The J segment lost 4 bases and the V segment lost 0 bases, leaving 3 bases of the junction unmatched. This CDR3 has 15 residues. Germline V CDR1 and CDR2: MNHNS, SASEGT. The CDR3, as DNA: TGTGCCAGCAGTGAAGCCCCGGGACAGGGGTACGAGCAGTACTTC. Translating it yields CASSEAPGQGYEQYF.

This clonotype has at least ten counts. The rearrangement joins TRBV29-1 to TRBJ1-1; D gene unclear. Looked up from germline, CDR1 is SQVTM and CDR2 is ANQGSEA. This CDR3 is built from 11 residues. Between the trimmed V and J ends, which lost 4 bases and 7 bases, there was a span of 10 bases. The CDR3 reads CSVGTGNEAFF. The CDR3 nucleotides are TGCAGCGTTGGCACCGGGAATGAAGCTTTCTTT.

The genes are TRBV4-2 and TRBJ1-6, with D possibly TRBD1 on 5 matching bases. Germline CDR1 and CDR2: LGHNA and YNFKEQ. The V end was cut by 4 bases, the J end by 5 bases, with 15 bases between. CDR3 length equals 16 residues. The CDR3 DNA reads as TGTGCCAGCAGCCGAGCCGGGACGGGAAATAATTCACCCCTCCACTTT. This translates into CASSRAGTGNNSPLHF.

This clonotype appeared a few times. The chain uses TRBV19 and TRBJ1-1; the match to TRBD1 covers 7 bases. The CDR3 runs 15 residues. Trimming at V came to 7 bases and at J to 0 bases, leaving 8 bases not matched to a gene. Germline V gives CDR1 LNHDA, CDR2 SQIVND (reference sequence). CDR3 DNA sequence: TGTGCCAGTAAAGGGGGCACGATGATGAACACTGAAGCTTTCTTT. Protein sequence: CASKGGTMMNTEAFF. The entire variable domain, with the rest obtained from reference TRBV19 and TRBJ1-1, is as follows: DGGITQSPKYLFRKEGQNVTLSCEQNLNHDAMYWYRQDPGQGLRLIYYSQIVNDFQKGDIAEGYSVSREKKESFPLTVTSAQKNPTAFYLCASKGGTMMNTEAFFGQGTRLTVV.